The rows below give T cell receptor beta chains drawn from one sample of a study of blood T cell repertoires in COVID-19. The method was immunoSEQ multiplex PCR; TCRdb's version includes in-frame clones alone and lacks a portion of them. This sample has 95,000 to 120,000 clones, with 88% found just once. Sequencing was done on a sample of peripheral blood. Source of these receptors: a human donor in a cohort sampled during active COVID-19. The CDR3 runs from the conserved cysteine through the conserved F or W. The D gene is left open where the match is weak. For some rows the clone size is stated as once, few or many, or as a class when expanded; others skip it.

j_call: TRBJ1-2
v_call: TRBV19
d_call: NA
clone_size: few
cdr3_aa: CASSPARARGGYTF
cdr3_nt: TGTGCCAGTAGTCCCGCCCGGGCCCGAGGGGGCTACACCTTC

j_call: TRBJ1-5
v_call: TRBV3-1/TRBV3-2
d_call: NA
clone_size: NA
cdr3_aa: CASSQDTVNQPQHF
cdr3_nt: TGTGCCAGCAGCCAAGATACTGTCAATCAGCCCCAGCATTTT

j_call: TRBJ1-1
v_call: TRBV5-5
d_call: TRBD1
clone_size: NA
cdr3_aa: CASTTRWDRNTEAFF
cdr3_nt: TGTGCCAGCACCACCCGGTGGGACAGAAACACTGAAGCTTTCTTT

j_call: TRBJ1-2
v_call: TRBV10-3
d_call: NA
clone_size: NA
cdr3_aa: CAISEPTRLPEGYTF
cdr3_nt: TGTGCCATCAGTGAGCCGACACGGCTGCCTGAGGGCTACACCTTC

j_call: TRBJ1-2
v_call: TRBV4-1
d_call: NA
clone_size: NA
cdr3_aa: CASSQTLTNYGYTF
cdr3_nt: TGCGCCAGCAGCCAAACGCTAACTAACTATGGCTACACCTTC

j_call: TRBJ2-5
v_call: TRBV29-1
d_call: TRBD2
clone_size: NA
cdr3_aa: CSVEDLAGGGETQYF
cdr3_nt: TGCAGCGTAGAAGATTTAGCGGGGGGAGGAGAGACCCAGTACTTC

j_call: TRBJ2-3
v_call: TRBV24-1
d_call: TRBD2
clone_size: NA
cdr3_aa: CATSDWTNLAGHGDTQYF
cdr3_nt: TGTGCCACCAGTGATTGGACCAACCTAGCGGGTCATGGAGATACGCAGTATTTT

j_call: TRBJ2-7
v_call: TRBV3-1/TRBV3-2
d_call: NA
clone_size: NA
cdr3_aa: CASSQASIYEQYF
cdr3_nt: TGTGCCAGCAGCCAAGCCTCTATCTACGAGCAGTACTTC

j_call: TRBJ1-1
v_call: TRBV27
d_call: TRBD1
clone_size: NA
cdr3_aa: CASSRQGYTEAFF
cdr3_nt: TGTGCCAGCAGTCGACAGGGGTACACTGAAGCTTTCTTT

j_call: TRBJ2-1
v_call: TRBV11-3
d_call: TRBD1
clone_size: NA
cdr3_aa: CASSLGGQGKNEQFF
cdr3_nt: TGTGCCAGCAGCTTAGGTGGACAGGGTAAGAATGAGCAGTTCTTC

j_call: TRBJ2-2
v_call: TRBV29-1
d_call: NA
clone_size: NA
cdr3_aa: CSFTGWDTGELFF
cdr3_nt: TGCAGCTTCACAGGGTGGGACACCGGGGAGCTGTTTTTT

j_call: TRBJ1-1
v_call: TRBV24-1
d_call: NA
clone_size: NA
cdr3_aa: CATSDTRVPTEAFF
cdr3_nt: TGTGCCACCAGTGATACCCGGGTCCCTACTGAAGCTTTCTTT

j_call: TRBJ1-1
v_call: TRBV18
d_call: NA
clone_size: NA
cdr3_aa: CASFASMNTEAFF
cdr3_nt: TGTGCCAGCTTCGCAAGCATGAACACTGAAGCTTTCTTT

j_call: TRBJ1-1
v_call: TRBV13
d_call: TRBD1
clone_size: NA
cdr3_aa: CASRARDRSMNTEAFF
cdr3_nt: TGTGCCAGCAGGGCTAGGGACAGATCCATGAACACTGAAGCTTTCTTT

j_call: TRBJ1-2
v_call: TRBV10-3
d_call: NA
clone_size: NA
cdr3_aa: CAISETGYGGYTF
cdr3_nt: TGTGCCATCAGTGAGACAGGGTACGGGGGCTACACCTTC

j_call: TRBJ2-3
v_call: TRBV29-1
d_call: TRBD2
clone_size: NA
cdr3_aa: CSVGLAGGQADTQYF
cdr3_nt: TGCAGCGTGGGACTAGCGGGGGGCCAGGCAGATACGCAGTATTTT

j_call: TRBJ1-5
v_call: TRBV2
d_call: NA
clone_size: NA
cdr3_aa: CASSLTVTPQPQHF
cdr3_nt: TGTGCCAGCAGCTTAACAGTGACCCCTCAGCCCCAGCATTTT